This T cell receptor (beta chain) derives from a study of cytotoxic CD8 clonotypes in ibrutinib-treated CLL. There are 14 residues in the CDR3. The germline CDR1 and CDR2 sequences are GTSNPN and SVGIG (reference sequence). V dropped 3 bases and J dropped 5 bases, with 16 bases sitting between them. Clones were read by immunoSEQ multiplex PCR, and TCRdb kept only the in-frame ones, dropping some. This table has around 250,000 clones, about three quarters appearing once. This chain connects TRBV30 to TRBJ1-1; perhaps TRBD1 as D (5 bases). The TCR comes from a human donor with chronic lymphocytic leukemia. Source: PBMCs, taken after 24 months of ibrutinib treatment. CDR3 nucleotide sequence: TGTGCCTGGAGACTAGGGGTGGGAGGAACTGAAGCTTTCTTT. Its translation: CAWRLGVGGTEAFF. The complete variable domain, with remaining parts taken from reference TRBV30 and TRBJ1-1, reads SQTIHQWPATLVQPVGSPLSLECTVEGTSNPNLYWYRQAAGRGLQLLFYSVGIGQISSEVPQNLSASRPQDRQFILSSKKLLLSDSGFYLCAWRLGVGGTEAFFGQGTRLTVV.